Sequencing of this TCR beta chain was carried out in a study of blood T cell repertoires in COVID-19. Study as a whole: Some COVID-19 samples were acute and others convalescent; all came from the United States, Italy and Spain. T cells, B-cell-depleted T cells, or PBMCs supplied cDNA or gDNA.

Under the authors' procedure: Amplification from reference gene primers served as the basis for estimated nucleated cell counts. Using immunoSEQ multiplex PCR, the repertoire was profiled, and TCRdb retains in-frame clones only, with some absent. V, J and clone size are taken as reported in that table, and D and trimming were inferred from the DNA itself. The sample records a few hundred thousand clones, more than 70% being singletons. Seattle-derived patients entered the study during active infection and were followed longitudinally. About this clone: The junction differs from germline at one of its ends, possibly a read error.

Germline CDR1 reads MDHEN; CDR2 reads SYDVKM. The CDR3 spans 13 residues. This sequence was found in a woman in her 30s with COVID-19, enrolled during active disease. This chain uses TRBV28 with TRBJ2-7, with 9 bases that match TRBD2. Sequencing was carried out using peripheral blood. CDR3 DNA: TGTGCCAGCAGTCCCGATCAGATAGCGGGAGCGAAATTC. Its protein product is CASSPDQIAGAKF.